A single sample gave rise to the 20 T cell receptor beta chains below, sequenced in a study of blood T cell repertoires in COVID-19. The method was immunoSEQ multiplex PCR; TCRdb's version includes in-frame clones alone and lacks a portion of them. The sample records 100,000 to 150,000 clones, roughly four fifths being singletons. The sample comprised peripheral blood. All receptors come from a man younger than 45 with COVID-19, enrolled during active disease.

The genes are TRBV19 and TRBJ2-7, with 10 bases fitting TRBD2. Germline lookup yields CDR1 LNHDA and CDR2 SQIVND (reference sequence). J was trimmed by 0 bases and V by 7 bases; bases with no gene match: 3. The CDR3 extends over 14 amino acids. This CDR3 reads CASNSGGSSYEQYF. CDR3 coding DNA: TGTGCCAGTAATAGCGGGGGGAGCTCCTACGAGCAGTACTTC.

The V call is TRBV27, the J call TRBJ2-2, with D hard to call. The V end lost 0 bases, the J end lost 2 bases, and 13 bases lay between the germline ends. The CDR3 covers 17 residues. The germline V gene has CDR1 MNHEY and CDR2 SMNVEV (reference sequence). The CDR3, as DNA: TGTGCCAGCAGTTTATCGGTAGCCCCCGCAAACACCGGGGAGCTGTTTTTT. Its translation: CASSLSVAPANTGELFF.

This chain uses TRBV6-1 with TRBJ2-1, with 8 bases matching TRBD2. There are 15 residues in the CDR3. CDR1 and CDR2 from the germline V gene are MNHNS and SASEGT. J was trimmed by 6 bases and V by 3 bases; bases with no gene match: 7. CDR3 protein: CASSEGPGGLNEQFF. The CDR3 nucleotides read TGTGCCAGCAGTGAGGGGCCGGGAGGGCTCAATGAGCAGTTCTTC.

The CDR3 loop reads CATRGGKETQYF. The CDR3 coding sequence is TGTGCTACCCGGGGGGGGAAAGAGACCCAGTACTTC. The chain couples TRBV10-3 to TRBJ2-5, with 8 bases that match TRBD2. The CDR3 loop spans 12 amino acids. Germline V gene data show CDR1 as ENHRY and CDR2 as SYGVKD.

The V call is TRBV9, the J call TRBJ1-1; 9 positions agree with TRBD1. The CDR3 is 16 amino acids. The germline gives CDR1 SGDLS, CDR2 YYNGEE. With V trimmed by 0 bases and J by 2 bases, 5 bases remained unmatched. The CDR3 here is CASSVGGTGPNTEAFF. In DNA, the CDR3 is TGTGCCAGCAGCGTAGGCGGGACAGGGCCCAACACTGAAGCTTTCTTT.

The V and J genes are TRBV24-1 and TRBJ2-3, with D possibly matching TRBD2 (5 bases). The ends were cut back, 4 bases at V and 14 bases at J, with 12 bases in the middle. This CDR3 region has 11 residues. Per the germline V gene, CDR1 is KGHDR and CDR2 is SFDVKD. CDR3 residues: CATSDPRARYF. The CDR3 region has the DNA TGTGCCACCAGTGACCCGCGGGCTCGGTATTTT.

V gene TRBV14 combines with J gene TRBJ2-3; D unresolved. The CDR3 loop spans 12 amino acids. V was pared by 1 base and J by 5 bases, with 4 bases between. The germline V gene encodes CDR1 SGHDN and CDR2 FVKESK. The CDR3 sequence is CASSQVGDTQYF. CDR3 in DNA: TGTGCCAGCAGCCAAGTCGGAGATACGCAGTATTTT.

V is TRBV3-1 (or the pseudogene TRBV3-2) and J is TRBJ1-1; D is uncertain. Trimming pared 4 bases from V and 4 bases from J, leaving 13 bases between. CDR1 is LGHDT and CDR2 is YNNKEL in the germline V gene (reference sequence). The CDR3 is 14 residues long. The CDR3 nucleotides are TGTGCCAGCAGCCCACTCGATGGGCTCACTGAAGCTTTCTTT. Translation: CASSPLDGLTEAFF.

The chain's CDR3 is CASSTQGLYNSPLHF. The DNA of the CDR3 is TGTGCCAGCAGCACCCAGGGTCTGTATAATTCACCCCTCCACTTT. V gene TRBV5-4 combines with J gene TRBJ1-6, with D perhaps matching TRBD1 (5 bases). V lost 4 bases and J lost 4, with 12 bases in between. Per germline, CDR1 SGHNT and CDR2 YYREEE (reference sequence). The CDR3 has 15 residues.

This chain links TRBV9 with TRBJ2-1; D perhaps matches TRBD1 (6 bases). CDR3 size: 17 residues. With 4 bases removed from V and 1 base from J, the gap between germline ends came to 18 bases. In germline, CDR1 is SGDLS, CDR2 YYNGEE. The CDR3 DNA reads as TGTGCCAGCAGCACCCACGGGCGACAGGTATCCTACAATGAGCAGTTCTTC. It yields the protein CASSTHGRQVSYNEQFF.

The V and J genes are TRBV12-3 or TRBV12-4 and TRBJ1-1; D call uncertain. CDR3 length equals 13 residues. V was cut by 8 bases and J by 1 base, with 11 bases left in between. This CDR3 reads CASLIEANTEAFF. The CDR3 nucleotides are TGTGCCAGCCTTATAGAGGCGAACACTGAAGCTTTCTTT.

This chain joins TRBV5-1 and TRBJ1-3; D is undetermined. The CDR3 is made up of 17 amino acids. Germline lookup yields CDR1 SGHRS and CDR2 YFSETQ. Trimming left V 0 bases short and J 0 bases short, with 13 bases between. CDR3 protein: CASSLDLSGSSGNTIYF. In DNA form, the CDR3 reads TGCGCCAGCAGCTTGGATCTGTCGGGGAGCTCTGGAAACACCATATATTTT.

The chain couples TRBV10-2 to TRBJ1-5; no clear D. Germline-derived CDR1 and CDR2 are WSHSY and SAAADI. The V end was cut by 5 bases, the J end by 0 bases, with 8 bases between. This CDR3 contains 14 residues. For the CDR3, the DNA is TGCGCCAGCAGTCCCACAGATAGCAATCAGCCCCAGCATTTT. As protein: CASSPTDSNQPQHF.

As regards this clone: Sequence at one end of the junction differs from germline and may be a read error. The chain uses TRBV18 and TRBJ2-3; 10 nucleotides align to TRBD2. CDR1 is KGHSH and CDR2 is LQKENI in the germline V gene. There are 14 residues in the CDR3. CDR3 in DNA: TGTGCCAGCTCACCCGGGACTAGCGCAGATATGCAGTATTTT. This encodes CASSPGTSADMQYF.

The CDR3 sequence: CASSLDYSNYGYTF. For the CDR3, the DNA is TGTGCCAGCAGCTTGGACTACTCTAACTATGGCTACACCTTC. This chain connects TRBV11-2 to TRBJ1-2; D is ambiguous. This CDR3 is 14 amino acids long. Germline CDR1 and CDR2: SGHAT and FQNNGV. V lost 3 bases and J 0 bases, leaving 8 bases between the germline ends.

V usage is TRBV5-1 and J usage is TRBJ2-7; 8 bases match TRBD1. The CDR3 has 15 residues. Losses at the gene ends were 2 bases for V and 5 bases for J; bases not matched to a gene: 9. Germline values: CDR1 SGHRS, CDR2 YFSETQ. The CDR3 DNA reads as TGCGCCAGCAGCTTTAATGGACAGGGTATCGACGAGCAGTACTTC. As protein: CASSFNGQGIDEQYF.

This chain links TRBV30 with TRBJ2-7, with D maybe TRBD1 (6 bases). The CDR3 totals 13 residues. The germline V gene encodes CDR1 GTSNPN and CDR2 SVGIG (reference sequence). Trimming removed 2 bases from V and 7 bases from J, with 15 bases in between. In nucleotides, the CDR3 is TGTGCCTGGAGTCGAACAGGGACGGGGGAGCAGTACTTC. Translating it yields CAWSRTGTGEQYF.

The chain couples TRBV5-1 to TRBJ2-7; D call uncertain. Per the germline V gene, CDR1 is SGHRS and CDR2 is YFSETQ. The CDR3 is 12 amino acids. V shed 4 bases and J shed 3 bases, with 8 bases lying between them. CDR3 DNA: TGCGCCAGCAGCCCGACGGGCTACGAGCAGTACTTC. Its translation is CASSPTGYEQYF.

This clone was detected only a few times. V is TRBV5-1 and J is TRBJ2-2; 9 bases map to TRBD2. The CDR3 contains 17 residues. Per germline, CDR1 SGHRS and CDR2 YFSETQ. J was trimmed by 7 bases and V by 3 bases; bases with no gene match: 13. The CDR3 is CASSWGAAGGYGGELFF. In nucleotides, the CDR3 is TGCGCCAGCAGCTGGGGAGCAGCGGGAGGTTATGGCGGGGAGCTGTTTTTT.

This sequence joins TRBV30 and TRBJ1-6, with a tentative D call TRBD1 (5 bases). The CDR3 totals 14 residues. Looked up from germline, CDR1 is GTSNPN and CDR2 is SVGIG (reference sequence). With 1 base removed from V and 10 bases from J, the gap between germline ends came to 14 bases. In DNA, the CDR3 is TGTGCCTGGAGTGCTTGGGGATCAGGGTCACCCCTCCACTTT. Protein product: CAWSAWGSGSPLHF. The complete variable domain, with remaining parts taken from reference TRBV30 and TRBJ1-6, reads SQTIHQWPATLVQPVGSPLSLECTVEGTSNPNLYWYRQAAGRGLQLLFYSVGIGQISSEVPQNLSASRPQDRQFILSSKKLLLSDSGFYLCAWSAWGSGSPLHFGNGTRLTVT.